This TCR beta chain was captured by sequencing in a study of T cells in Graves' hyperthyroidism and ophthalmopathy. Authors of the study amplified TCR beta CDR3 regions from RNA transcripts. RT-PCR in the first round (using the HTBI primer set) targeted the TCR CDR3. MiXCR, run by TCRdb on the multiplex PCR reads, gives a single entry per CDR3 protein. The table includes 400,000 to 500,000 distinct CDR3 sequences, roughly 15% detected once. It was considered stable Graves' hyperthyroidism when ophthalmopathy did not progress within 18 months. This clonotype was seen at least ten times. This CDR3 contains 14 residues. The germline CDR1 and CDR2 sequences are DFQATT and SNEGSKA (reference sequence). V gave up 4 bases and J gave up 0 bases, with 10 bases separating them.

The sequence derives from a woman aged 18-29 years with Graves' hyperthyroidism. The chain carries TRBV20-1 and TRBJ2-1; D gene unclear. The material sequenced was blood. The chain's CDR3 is CSANSPGSYNEQFF. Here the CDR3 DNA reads TGCAGTGCTAATAGTCCTGGCTCCTACAATGAGCAGTTCTTC.